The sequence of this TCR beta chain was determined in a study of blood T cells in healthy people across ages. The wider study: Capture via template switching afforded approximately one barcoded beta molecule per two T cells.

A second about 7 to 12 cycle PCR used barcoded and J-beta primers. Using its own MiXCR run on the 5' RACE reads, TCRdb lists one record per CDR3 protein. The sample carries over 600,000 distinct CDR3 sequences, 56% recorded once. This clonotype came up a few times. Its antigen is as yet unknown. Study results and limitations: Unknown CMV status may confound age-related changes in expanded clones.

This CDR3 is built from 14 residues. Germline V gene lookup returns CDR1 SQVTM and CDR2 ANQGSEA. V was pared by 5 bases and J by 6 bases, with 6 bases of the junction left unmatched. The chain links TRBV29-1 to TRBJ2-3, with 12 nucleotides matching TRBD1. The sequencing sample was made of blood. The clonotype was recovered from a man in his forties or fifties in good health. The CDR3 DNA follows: TGCAGCGTTCGCAGGGACAGGGGGCCGGATACGCAGTATTTT. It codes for CSVRRDRGPDTQYF.